Listed here are 26 T cell receptor beta chains from one sample, sequenced in a study of T cell responses to AZD1222 COVID-19 vaccine. Clones were sequenced by immunoSEQ multiplex PCR, and TCRdb holds only the in-frame ones, with some missing. The data show 120,000 to 150,000 clones, with 90% to 95% seen just once and 5.2% held by the top ten. The sample here was peripheral blood, taken on day 0 of AZD1222 vaccination. All receptors come from an adult in good health.

The chain is built from TRBV5-6 and TRBJ2-5, with 8 nucleotides matching TRBD1. Germline assignment: CDR1 SGHDT and CDR2 YYEEEE. The trim removed 0 bases at V and 6 bases at J, leaving 1 base unmatched. The length of the CDR3 is 13 residues. The CDR3 region has the DNA TGTGCCAGCAGCTTGGGACAGGGGAAGACCCAGTACTTC. It specifies CASSLGQGKTQYF.

The chain uses TRBV12-5 and TRBJ2-1, with 9 bases matching TRBD1. The CDR3 runs 15 residues. The V gene end was trimmed by 5 bases and the J gene end by 9 bases; junction bases not matched to a gene: 11. CDR1 and CDR2 (germline): LGHNT, FRNRAP. CDR3: CASGPPGQGLSEQFF. CDR3 in DNA: TGTGCTAGTGGTCCGCCGGGACAGGGTTTGAGTGAGCAGTTCTTC.

The V and J genes are TRBV9 and TRBJ2-7; TRBD2 aligns across 7 bases. The V gene end was trimmed by 3 bases and the J gene end by 0 bases; junction bases not matched to a gene: 6. The CDR3 sequence is 15 residues long. Germline CDR1 and CDR2: SGDLS and YYNGEE. Here the CDR3 DNA reads TGTGCCAGCAGCGGGGGGACTACGAGCTCCTACGAGCAGTACTTC. Protein sequence: CASSGGTTSSYEQYF.

V usage is TRBV7-2 and J usage is TRBJ2-4, with D possibly matching TRBD1 (5 bases). Germline-derived CDR1 and CDR2 are SGHTA and FQGNSA. The CDR3 has 16 amino acids. The ends were cut back, 0 bases at V and 7 bases at J, with 16 bases in the middle. For the CDR3, the DNA is TGTGCCAGCAGCTTAGCTTCCCAGGGTGGTTGGAACATTCAGTACTTC. This encodes CASSLASQGGWNIQYF.

This clone turned up a few times. The chain recombines TRBV3-1 (or the pseudogene TRBV3-2) with TRBJ1-3, with TRBD1 as a possible D gene (6 bases). Trimming took 4 bases from V and 4 from J, leaving 17 bases between them. Germline CDR1 reads LGHDT; CDR2 reads YNNKEL (reference sequence). The CDR3 has 16 amino acids. The CDR3 spells CASSRRAGERGNTIYF. The CDR3 region has the DNA TGTGCCAGCAGCCGAAGGGCAGGGGAACGCGGAAACACCATATATTTT.

The chain joins TRBV7-9 to TRBJ1-1; 11 bases are shared with TRBD1. J was trimmed by 0 bases and V by 6 bases; bases with no gene match: 3. The CDR3 contains 15 residues. CDR1 SEHNR and CDR2 FQNEAQ come from the germline V gene (reference sequence). The CDR3 sequence is CASRGDRGMNTEAFF. The CDR3 nucleotides are TGTGCCAGCAGGGGGGACAGGGGGATGAACACTGAAGCTTTCTTT.

The chain links TRBV5-1 to TRBJ1-1; maybe TRBD1 (5 bases). CDR3 length equals 14 residues. The V end lost 0 bases, the J end lost 4 bases, and 10 bases lay between the germline ends. CDR1 is SGHRS, CDR2 YFSETQ, per germline. The CDR3 sequence is CASSLDGGGTEAFF. CDR3 coding DNA: TGCGCCAGCAGCTTGGATGGGGGAGGCACTGAAGCTTTCTTT.

In this sample, this clone turned up once. V usage is TRBV7-2 and J usage is TRBJ2-5; TRBD2 matches at 7 bases. The length of the CDR3 is 11 residues. From germline, CDR1 is SGHTA and CDR2 FQGNSA. J lost 9 bases, V lost 5 bases, and 3 bases had no gene match. CDR3 residues: CASSLAGAQYF. The CDR3 DNA sequence: TGTGCCAGCAGCCTGGCGGGGGCCCAGTACTTC.

V and J are TRBV4-3 and TRBJ2-7; possible D gene TRBD1, 6 bases. The CDR3 spans 15 residues. Germline lookup yields CDR1 LGHNA and CDR2 YSLEER. The V end was cut by 3 bases, the J end by 0 bases, with 12 bases between. The CDR3 nucleotides are TGCGCCAGCAGCCACGATCAGGGGAGCTCCTACGAGCAGTACTTC. Encoded protein: CASSHDQGSSYEQYF.

J is TRBJ1-6 and V is TRBV5-4, with D perhaps matching TRBD1 (5 bases). This CDR3 spans 16 amino acids. Trimming pared 5 bases from V and 3 bases from J, leaving 15 bases between. Germline assignment: CDR1 SGHNT and CDR2 YYREEE (reference sequence). This CDR3 reads CASSPKDTGYNSPLHF. The CDR3 nucleotides are TGTGCCAGCAGTCCGAAGGACACCGGCTATAATTCACCCCTCCACTTT.

The J gene is TRBJ2-2, the V gene TRBV6-5; TRBD1 aligns across 12 bases. J gave up 6 bases and V 6 bases, and 5 bases lay outside the gene matches. The CDR3 covers 15 residues. Germline V gene sequence: CDR1 MNHEY, CDR2 SVGAGI. The CDR3 sequence is CASRAGTGGAGELFF. In DNA, the CDR3 is TGTGCCAGCAGGGCCGGGACAGGGGGCGCCGGGGAGCTGTTTTTT.

The chain links TRBV19 to TRBJ2-2; 7 bases agree with TRBD2. The ends lost 5 bases at V and 3 bases at J; junction bases unmatched: 9. This CDR3 has 16 residues. Germline V gene lookup returns CDR1 LNHDA and CDR2 SQIVND (reference sequence). CDR3 sequence: CASSPRGLPHTGELFF. DNA for the CDR3: TGTGCCAGTAGTCCAAGGGGACTACCTCACACCGGGGAGCTGTTTTTT.

The chain employs TRBV25-1 and TRBJ1-1, with D unclear. In germline, CDR1 is MGHDK, CDR2 SYGVNS. Deletions cut 4 bases from V and 5 bases from J, with 11 bases between. The CDR3 length is 13 residues. The CDR3 spells CASSARMGTEAFF. The CDR3 DNA reads TGTGCCAGCAGTGCCCGGATGGGGACTGAAGCTTTCTTT.

V gene TRBV27 combines with J gene TRBJ2-7; weak D call: TRBD1 (5 bases). The V end was cut by 2 bases, the J end by 0 bases, with 14 bases between. This CDR3 spans 16 amino acids. Germline CDR1 is MNHEY and CDR2 is SMNVEV (reference sequence). In DNA form, the CDR3 reads TGTGCCAGCAGTTTAACGTCCAGGGCTGCCTCCTACGAGCAGTACTTC. Amino acid sequence: CASSLTSRAASYEQYF.

The count of this clone is one. The chain is built from TRBV3-1 (or the pseudogene TRBV3-2) and TRBJ2-7; TRBD2 might be the D (6 bases). This CDR3 comprises 15 residues. V was cut by 6 bases and J by 0 bases, with 15 bases left in between. The germline CDR1 and CDR2 sequences are LGHDT and YNNKEL (reference sequence). CDR3 residues: CASRGTGTFSYEQYF. The CDR3 bases are TGTGCCAGCAGGGGAACCGGGACTTTCTCCTACGAGCAGTACTTC.

V usage is TRBV5-1 and J usage is TRBJ2-1, with a tentative D call TRBD1 (5 bases). Per the germline V gene, CDR1 is SGHRS and CDR2 is YFSETQ. The CDR3 has 16 amino acids. The V and J ends lost 6 bases and 0 bases respectively, with 16 bases between them. The CDR3 reads CASTMLDSVSYNEQFF. CDR3 DNA: TGCGCCAGCACCATGCTTGACAGCGTCTCCTACAATGAGCAGTTCTTC.

V and J are TRBV3-1 (or the pseudogene TRBV3-2) and TRBJ1-1; TRBD1 aligns across 7 bases. The length of the CDR3 is 13 residues. The germline V gene has CDR1 LGHDT and CDR2 YNNKEL (reference sequence). Germline trimming cut 8 bases from V and 5 bases from J; bases unmatched to any gene: 8. CDR3 in DNA: TGTGCCAGCCACCAGGGGGGAGGAACTGAAGCTTTCTTT. It encodes CASHQGGGTEAFF.

The genes are TRBV7-2 and TRBJ2-7; TRBD2 agrees at 9 bases. CDR3 length: 14 residues. Germline CDR1 reads SGHTA; CDR2 reads FQGNSA. The J segment lost 4 bases and the V segment lost 6 bases, leaving 7 bases of the junction unmatched. CDR3 protein: CASSASGAFYEQYF. CDR3 nucleotide sequence: TGTGCCAGCAGTGCTAGCGGGGCCTTTTACGAGCAGTACTTC.

The chain couples TRBV2 to TRBJ2-1, with TRBD1 as a possible D gene (6 bases). Trimming shortened V by 6 bases and J by 7 bases, and 13 bases separated the two germline ends. This CDR3 comprises 13 residues. Germline V gene data show CDR1 as SNHLY and CDR2 as FYNNEI. CDR3 nucleotides: TGTGCCAGCAGCACCACAGGGCGTAATGAGCAGTTCTTC. This sequence encodes CASSTTGRNEQFF.

The gene calls are TRBV5-4 and TRBJ1-1; D is possibly TRBD1 (6 bases). Germline-derived CDR1 and CDR2 are SGHNT and YYREEE (reference sequence). The CDR3 runs to 15 residues. Trimming cost V 2 bases and J 0 bases, with 11 bases left between them. CDR3 loop: CASSLGGSMNTEAFF. The CDR3 region has the DNA TGTGCCAGCAGCTTAGGGGGTTCAATGAACACTGAAGCTTTCTTT.

The chain is built from TRBV7-9 and TRBJ1-1; no definite D call. Germline V gene sequence: CDR1 SEHNR, CDR2 FQNEAQ (reference sequence). The CDR3 contains 14 residues. With 0 bases removed from V and 1 base from J, the gap between germline ends came to 6 bases. The CDR3 sequence is CASSLATGNTEAFF. The DNA for the CDR3 is TGTGCCAGCAGCTTAGCAACGGGGAACACTGAAGCTTTCTTT.

The chain employs TRBV15 and TRBJ2-1; possibly TRBD2 for D (6 bases). Per the germline V gene, CDR1 is LNHNV and CDR2 is YYDKDF (reference sequence). Trimming pared 4 bases from V and 1 base from J, leaving 11 bases between. The CDR3 is made up of 15 amino acids. CDR3 nucleotide sequence: TGTGCCACCAGCAAACTAGCACAATCCTACAATGAGCAGTTCTTC. As protein: CATSKLAQSYNEQFF.

The gene calls are TRBV19 and TRBJ1-1; D gene ambiguous. CDR1 and CDR2 (germline): LNHDA, SQIVND (reference sequence). V was pared by 4 bases and J by 6 bases, with 15 bases between. This CDR3 spans 14 amino acids. The CDR3 nucleotides read TGTGCCAGTAGTAACGGCAGGTTGAATTCTGAAGCTTTCTTT. It yields the protein CASSNGRLNSEAFF.

The V gene is TRBV7-9, the J gene TRBJ1-2, with no clear D. This CDR3 is 14 amino acids long. V lost 5 bases and J 4 bases, leaving 14 bases between the germline ends. The germline CDR1 and CDR2 sequences are SEHNR and FQNEAQ (reference sequence). The CDR3 spells CASSPPEMVYGYTF. Written as DNA, the CDR3 is TGTGCCAGCAGCCCCCCCGAGATGGTCTATGGCTACACCTTC.

This sequence joins TRBV9 and TRBJ2-7, with 11 bases lining up with TRBD1. V lost 4 bases and J lost 5; bases outside the gene matches: 5. Germline loops: CDR1 SGDLS, CDR2 YYNGEE. The CDR3 loop spans 14 amino acids. The CDR3 sequence: CASSLGQGADEQYF. The CDR3 nucleotides read TGTGCCAGCAGCCTAGGACAGGGGGCTGACGAGCAGTACTTC.

The V call is TRBV11-2, the J call TRBJ2-7; D remains ambiguous. Trimming took 5 bases from V and 5 from J, leaving 19 bases between them. This CDR3 spans 15 amino acids. Germline V gives CDR1 SGHAT, CDR2 FQNNGV. CDR3 protein: CASSPPSGFVHEQYF. In DNA form, the CDR3 reads TGTGCCAGCAGCCCCCCTTCGGGCTTTGTCCACGAGCAGTACTTC. The entire variable domain, with the rest obtained from reference TRBV11-2 and TRBJ2-7, is as follows: EAGVAQSPRYKIIEKRQSVAFWCNPISGHATLYWYQQILGQGPKLLIQFQNNGVVDDSQLPKDRFSAERLKGVDSTLKIQPAKLEDSAVYLCASSPPSGFVHEQYFGPGTRLTVT.